The 28 T cell receptor beta chains below all came from one sample that was sequenced in a study of cytomegalovirus exposure and HLA in healthy donors. TCRdb's table, derived via immunoSEQ multiplex PCR, lists solely in-frame clones and lacks some. In the table there are about 130,000 clones, roughly 89% of which are singletons. Material for sequencing was PBMCs. The receptor set was obtained from a woman under 30 in good health and CMV-seropositive.

The chain is built from TRBV2 and TRBJ2-3; 9 bases agree with TRBD2. The CDR3 runs to 17 residues. V gave up 2 bases and J gave up 2 bases; unmatched junction bases: 8. Germline V gives CDR1 SNHLY, CDR2 FYNNEI. CDR3 protein: CASSELAGTTFTDTQYF. CDR3 DNA sequence: TGTGCCAGCAGTGAACTAGCGGGGACAACCTTCACAGATACGCAGTATTTT.

V usage is TRBV6-5 and J usage is TRBJ1-2, with 7 bases that match TRBD1. After removal of 2 bases from V and 2 bases from J, the junction contained 5 bases not matched to a gene. CDR3 size: 15 residues. Germline lookup yields CDR1 MNHEY and CDR2 SVGAGI. CDR3 DNA sequence: TGTGCCAGCAGTTACGCCCCGACAGGGAACTATGGCTACACCTTC. It codes for CASSYAPTGNYGYTF.

V is TRBV5-5 and J is TRBJ2-7, with a weak D call TRBD1 (6 bases). CDR1 and CDR2 from the germline V gene are SGHKS and YYEKEE (reference sequence). V was pared by 3 bases and J by 2 bases, with 21 bases between. The CDR3 spans 17 residues. DNA of the CDR3: TGTGCCAGCAGCTCGACAGACCGGACAGTCCGGGCCTACGAGCAGTACTTC. Its translation is CASSSTDRTVRAYEQYF.

The chain links TRBV7-9 to TRBJ1-4, with D maybe TRBD1 (5 bases). CDR1 and CDR2 (germline): SEHNR, FQNEAQ (reference sequence). Trimming cost V 1 base and J 7 bases, with 16 bases left between them. The CDR3 runs to 16 residues. CDR3 loop: CASSLGYGGDTEKLFF. The CDR3 nucleotides are TGTGCCAGCAGCTTAGGATACGGAGGGGATACTGAAAAACTGTTTTTT.

This sequence joins TRBV5-1 and TRBJ1-2, with D unresolved. Germline CDR1 and CDR2: SGHRS and YFSETQ. This CDR3 has 16 residues. V lost 4 bases, J lost 4 bases, and 20 bases lay in between. This CDR3 reads CASSPENRGFTYGYTF. The CDR3 DNA sequence: TGCGCCAGCAGCCCAGAAAATCGAGGCTTCACCTATGGCTACACCTTC.

The gene calls are TRBV21-1 and TRBJ2-5; TRBD2, the D gene given by the table, was not confirmed from the DNA. TRBV21-1 is deemed a pseudogene. The CDR3 runs to 15 residues. The DNA of the CDR3 is TGTGCCAGCAACCAGAGCGGCAGGTTGAGAGAGACCCAGTACTTC. Its translation: CASNQSGRLRETQYF.

This clone was recorded a few times. This sequence joins TRBV25-1 and TRBJ1-4; possible D gene TRBD1, 6 bases. Germline lookup yields CDR1 MGHDK and CDR2 SYGVNS. The CDR3 covers 14 residues. V lost 6 bases and J 5 bases, leaving 13 bases between the germline ends. As DNA, the CDR3 is TGTGCCAGCAGCTACGGACAGTTGAATGAAAAACTGTTTTTT. It yields the protein CASSYGQLNEKLFF.

V gene TRBV9 combines with J gene TRBJ2-3; 8 bases match TRBD2. Germline V lookup: CDR1 SGDLS, CDR2 YYNGEE. The J segment lost 2 bases and the V segment lost 0 bases, leaving 8 bases of the junction unmatched. The CDR3 consists of 17 residues. CDR3 region: CASSVAGGVLVTDTQYF. In DNA, the CDR3 is TGTGCCAGCAGCGTAGCCGGGGGGGTTTTAGTCACAGATACGCAGTATTTT.

V usage is TRBV6-5 and J usage is TRBJ2-7; D call uncertain. CDR1 is MNHEY, CDR2 SVGAGI, per germline. The CDR3 length is 14 residues. V was trimmed by 6 bases and J by 2 bases, leaving 14 bases between them. The CDR3 here is CASSQLLAAYEQYF. The CDR3 DNA sequence: TGTGCCAGCAGCCAGCTCTTGGCGGCCTACGAGCAGTACTTC.

This chain uses TRBV19 with TRBJ2-2, with TRBD1 identical over 9 bases. CDR1 and CDR2 (germline): LNHDA, SQIVND (reference sequence). V shed 4 bases and J 1 base; nucleotides not matched to a gene: 7. This CDR3 has 17 residues. CDR3 bases: TGTGCCAGTAGTAAGTCACAGGGGGCAATGAACACCGGGGAGCTGTTTTTT. Amino acid sequence: CASSKSQGAMNTGELFF.

The J gene is TRBJ2-5, the V gene TRBV5-6; D is possibly TRBD2 (7 bases). CDR3 length equals 15 residues. The germline V and J ends were trimmed by 5 bases and 1 base, with 15 bases remaining between them. Germline-derived CDR1 and CDR2 are SGHDT and YYEEEE. The CDR3 sequence is CASRKGGFLQETQYF. The CDR3 nucleotides read TGTGCCAGCAGAAAGGGGGGGTTCCTCCAAGAGACCCAGTACTTC.

This clone was recorded only once. This chain links TRBV18 with TRBJ2-3, with D perhaps TRBD2 (7 bases). Germline V gives CDR1 KGHSH, CDR2 LQKENI. CDR3 length: 17 residues. Trimming removed 8 bases from V and 6 bases from J, with 27 bases in between. CDR3 bases: TGTGCCAGCCGACGACTCCCGGCGGGGGCGTACATCGATACGCAGTATTTT. Protein product: CASRRLPAGAYIDTQYF.

The gene calls are TRBV9 and TRBJ2-7, with TRBD1 matching over 7 bases. The length of the CDR3 is 15 residues. V gave up 2 bases and J gave up 0 bases; unmatched junction bases: 5. Germline-derived CDR1 and CDR2 are SGDLS and YYNGEE. CDR3: CASSVTGVNSYEQYF. The DNA for the CDR3 is TGTGCCAGCAGCGTCACAGGGGTCAACTCCTACGAGCAGTACTTC.

This chain uses TRBV27 with TRBJ2-7, with 9 bases matching TRBD2. V trimming: 2 bases; J trimming: 6 bases; junction bases outside the gene matches: 8. Germline V gene data show CDR1 as MNHEY and CDR2 as SMNVEV (reference sequence). The CDR3 is 15 residues long. This chain's CDR3 is CASSLGGGGSFEQYF. The DNA of the CDR3 is TGTGCCAGCAGTTTAGGCGGGGGGGGCAGCTTCGAGCAGTACTTC.

V and J are TRBV21-1 and TRBJ2-1; the table's D gene call, TRBD1, was not cross checked with the DNA. TRBV21-1 is described as a pseudogene. The CDR3 is 16 residues long. CDR3 amino acids: CASSFRDREIGNEQFF. Here the CDR3 DNA reads TGTGCCAGCAGCTTTCGGGACAGGGAAATAGGAAATGAGCAGTTCTTC.

The CDR3 DNA is TGTGCCAGCAGTTACCAGACAGGGACGATCTATGGCTACACCTTC. Its protein product is CASSYQTGTIYGYTF. This chain joins TRBV27 and TRBJ1-2; 7 nucleotides line up with TRBD1. V lost 4 bases, J lost 4 bases, and 9 bases stayed unmatched. The germline V gene encodes CDR1 MNHEY and CDR2 SMNVEV (reference sequence). This CDR3 region has 15 residues.

This clone was found a few times. The rearrangement joins TRBV21-1 to TRBJ1-2. TRBV21-1 is an annotated pseudogene. The CDR3 is 14 amino acids. Here the CDR3 DNA reads TGTGCCAGCAGCCGAGGCCCCGGGAGGGGAGGCTACACCTTC. Amino acid sequence: CASSRGPGRGGYTF.

The CDR3 loop reads CASSLQGTRTNEKLFF. DNA for the CDR3: TGCGCCAGCAGCTTGCAGGGGACAAGAACTAATGAAAAACTGTTTTTT. The chain links TRBV5-1 to TRBJ1-4; the D gene is possibly TRBD1 (6 bases). The CDR3 is 16 residues long. CDR1 and CDR2 (germline): SGHRS, YFSETQ. V was pared by 1 base and J by 1 base, with 11 bases between.

The rearrangement joins TRBV4-1 to TRBJ2-7; the D gene is possibly TRBD1 (5 bases). Germline V gene lookup returns CDR1 MGHRA and CDR2 YSYEKL. The ends were cut back, 1 base at V and 2 bases at J, with 12 bases in the middle. This CDR3 comprises 15 residues. The CDR3 protein is CASSQVSGNTYEQYF. The CDR3 region has the DNA TGCGCCAGCAGCCAAGTCTCAGGGAACACCTACGAGCAGTACTTC.

V usage is TRBV13 and J usage is TRBJ2-1; D might be TRBD2 (6 bases). This CDR3 comprises 16 residues. Trimming cost V 3 bases and J 0 bases, with 12 bases left between them. Germline V gene lookup returns CDR1 PRHDT and CDR2 FYEKMQ (reference sequence). This CDR3 reads CASSFGGLDSYNEQFF. CDR3 coding DNA: TGTGCCAGCAGCTTCGGGGGACTGGACTCCTACAATGAGCAGTTCTTC.

The rearrangement joins TRBV7-8 to TRBJ2-3; no firm D call. With 0 bases removed from V and 2 bases from J, the gap between germline ends came to 12 bases. Germline CDR1 reads SGHVS; CDR2 reads FQNEAQ. This CDR3 has 16 amino acids. Written as DNA, the CDR3 is TGTGCCAGCAGCTTAGCGGTACAGTGGGCCACAGATACGCAGTATTTT. Translating it yields CASSLAVQWATDTQYF.

The V call is TRBV7-2, the J call TRBJ2-7; D perhaps matches TRBD2 (5 bases). Trimming took off 1 base at V and 3 bases at J, with 7 bases between the two ends. The CDR3 extends over 13 amino acids. CDR1 is SGHTA and CDR2 is FQGNSA in the germline V gene. CDR3 in amino acids: CASSLVAGYEQYF. CDR3 DNA: TGTGCCAGCAGCTTAGTGGCGGGCTACGAGCAGTACTTC.

This chain uses TRBV27 with TRBJ1-2, with TRBD1 as a possible D gene (5 bases). The ends were cut back, 6 bases at V and 2 bases at J, with 19 bases in the middle. The CDR3 is made up of 16 amino acids. Germline-derived CDR1 and CDR2 are MNHEY and SMNVEV (reference sequence). Written as DNA, the CDR3 is TGTGCCAGCAGCTATTCAGTGGGGCGGTCCAACTATGGCTACACCTTC. Translating gives CASSYSVGRSNYGYTF.

This clone was found once. The chain recombines TRBV9 with TRBJ2-4; D gene uncertain. The CDR3 covers 13 residues. Between the trimmed V and J ends, which lost 3 bases and 5 bases, there was a span of 9 bases. Germline-derived CDR1 and CDR2 are SGDLS and YYNGEE. The CDR3 loop is CASSGYSENIQYF. The CDR3 coding sequence is TGTGCCAGCAGCGGGTACAGTGAAAACATTCAGTACTTC.

This sequence joins TRBV6-1 and TRBJ1-2; D gene unclear. The V and J ends lost 8 bases and 4 bases respectively, with 17 bases between them. The CDR3 spans 14 residues. Germline assignment: CDR1 MNHNS and CDR2 SASEGT. As DNA, the CDR3 is TGTGCCAGCGGAGCGTTACATCCGATCTATGGCTACACCTTC. Translated: CASGALHPIYGYTF.

The chain has TRBV6-6 and TRBJ2-5, with D hard to call. The CDR3 contains 13 residues. Per germline, CDR1 MNHNY and CDR2 SVGAGI (reference sequence). Trimming shortened V by 6 bases and J by 3 bases, and 11 bases separated the two germline ends. The CDR3 loop is CASSLTPEETQYF. The CDR3 DNA sequence: TGTGCCAGCAGCCTTACCCCGGAAGAGACCCAGTACTTC.

The chain couples TRBV2 to TRBJ1-1, with 9 bases matching TRBD1. Germline-derived CDR1 and CDR2 are SNHLY and FYNNEI. There are 15 residues in the CDR3. V shed 11 bases, J shed 0 bases, and the junction held 10 bases outside the gene matches. The DNA for the CDR3 is TGTGCCGGCCAGAGACAGGGGGGGATGAACACTGAAGCTTTCTTT. It translates to CAGQRQGGMNTEAFF. Together with reference TRBV2 and TRBJ1-1, the CDR3 gives the full variable domain: EPEVTQTPSHQVTQMGQEVILRCVPISNHLYFYWYRQILGQKVEFLVSFYNNEISEKSEIFDDQFSVERPDGSNFTLKIRSTKLEDSAMYFCAGQRQGGMNTEAFFGQGTRLTVV.

This clone came up once. The chain combines TRBV6-6 with TRBJ2-5; TRBD1 aligns across 10 bases. This CDR3 is 14 amino acids long. The germline V gene has CDR1 MNHNY and CDR2 SVGAGI (reference sequence). Trimming cost V 8 bases and J 5 bases; bases outside gene matches: 8. The chain's CDR3 is CASDTGTGAETQYF. CDR3 nucleotide sequence: TGTGCCAGCGACACCGGGACAGGGGCCGAGACCCAGTACTTC.